The text below deals with one T cell receptor beta chain. Time point in this sample: pre-treatment baseline. The sample belongs to a study of blood T cell dynamics during melanoma immunotherapy. Per the germline V gene, CDR1 is SGDLS and CDR2 is YYNGEE. V lost 0 bases to trimming and J lost 7 bases; unmatched junction nucleotides: 1. This CDR3 is 13 amino acids long. Sequencing was performed with immunoSEQ multiplex PCR; in TCRdb, only in-frame clones are kept and a portion is missing. The sample records 10,000 or so clones, 88% being singletons. The material was blood, obtained from a patient treated with checkpoint blockade. The chain employs TRBV9 and TRBJ1-1; TRBD1 agrees at 9 bases. The source of this sequence is a human donor with melanoma. Here the CDR3 reads CASSVGQGGEAFF. CDR3 in DNA: TGTGCCAGCAGCGTAGGACAGGGGGGTGAAGCTTTCTTT. The variable domain in full, with the rest retrieved from reference TRBV9 and TRBJ1-1, is DSGVTQTPKHLITATGQRVTLRCSPRSGDLSVYWYQQSLDQGLQFLIQYYNGEERAKGNILERFSAQQFPDLHSELNLSSLELGDSALYFCASSVGQGGEAFFGQGTRLTVV.